The rows below give T cell receptor beta chains drawn from one sample of a study of blood T cell repertoires in COVID-19. Only in-frame clones appear in the TCRdb table, and some are missing; sequencing was by immunoSEQ multiplex PCR. The data contain 250,000 to 300,000 clones, around nine tenths of them singletons. The specimen sequenced was PBMCs or T cells enriched from blood (not recorded which). These receptors were obtained from a woman between 45 and 65 years old who had been exposed to COVID-19. CDR3s include the opening cysteine and the closing phenylalanine or tryptophan. Each record gives: V gene, J gene, clone size, CDR3 length, D gene, CDR3 protein, CDR3 DNA. D genes are given only for firm matches. The size field is filled for only some rows; it gives once, few, many or a size class.

v_gene: TRBV7-8
j_gene: TRBJ1-6
abundance: once
len: 14
d_gene: .
CDR3aa: CASSFDRRNSPLHF
CDR3nt: TGTGCCAGCAGCTTCGACAGGAGGAATTCACCCCTCCACTTT

v_gene: TRBV10-1
j_gene: TRBJ1-1
abundance: .
len: 12
d_gene: .
CDR3aa: CASSENRAEAFF
CDR3nt: TGCGCCAGCAGTGAAAACAGAGCCGAAGCTTTCTTT

v_gene: TRBV28
j_gene: TRBJ1-2
abundance: once
len: 13
d_gene: .
CDR3aa: CASSFGQGYGYTF
CDR3nt: TGTGCCAGCAGTTTCGGGCAGGGGTATGGCTACACCTTC

v_gene: TRBV24-1
j_gene: TRBJ2-2
abundance: .
len: 17
d_gene: TRBD2
CDR3aa: CATSKYSGGLTTGELFF
CDR3nt: TGTGCCACCAGTAAATACAGCGGGGGGCTCACCACCGGGGAGCTGTTTTTT

v_gene: TRBV28
j_gene: TRBJ1-5
abundance: .
len: 15
d_gene: TRBD1
CDR3aa: CASSSGTGVKQPQHF
CDR3nt: TGTGCCAGCAGTTCCGGGACAGGGGTGAAGCAGCCCCAGCATTTT

v_gene: TRBV7-9
j_gene: TRBJ2-1
abundance: .
len: 15
d_gene: TRBD1
CDR3aa: CASSLTGGSYNEQFF
CDR3nt: TGTGCCAGCAGCTTAACAGGGGGTTCCTACAATGAGCAGTTCTTC

v_gene: TRBV5-1
j_gene: TRBJ2-3
abundance: once
len: 17
d_gene: TRBD2
CDR3aa: CASSTTSGGLAGDTQYF
CDR3nt: TGCGCCAGCAGCACGACTAGCGGGGGCCTAGCGGGGGATACGCAGTATTTT

v_gene: TRBV11-2
j_gene: TRBJ2-5
abundance: .
len: 14
d_gene: TRBD2
CDR3aa: CASSPGLAGETQYF
CDR3nt: TGTGCCAGCAGCCCGGGACTAGCGGGGGAGACCCAGTACTTC

v_gene: TRBV7-8
j_gene: TRBJ2-1
abundance: .
len: 16
d_gene: .
CDR3aa: CASSLSIASSYNEQFF
CDR3nt: TGTGCCAGCAGCTTAAGCATAGCCAGCTCCTACAATGAGCAGTTCTTC

v_gene: TRBV19
j_gene: TRBJ1-4
abundance: once
len: 13
d_gene: TRBD1
CDR3aa: CAVSGTGVEKLFF
CDR3nt: TGTGCCGTATCCGGGACAGGGGTAGAAAAACTGTTTTTT

v_gene: TRBV5-4
j_gene: TRBJ1-4
abundance: .
len: 14
d_gene: .
CDR3aa: CASSPGGFNEKLFF
CDR3nt: TGTGCCAGCAGCCCCGGAGGGTTTAATGAAAAACTGTTTTTT

v_gene: TRBV28
j_gene: TRBJ1-2
abundance: .
len: 13
d_gene: .
CDR3aa: CASSLDVNYGYTF
CDR3nt: TGTGCCAGCAGCCTAGACGTAAACTATGGCTACACCTTC

v_gene: TRBV5-1
j_gene: TRBJ2-7
abundance: .
len: 15
d_gene: TRBD1
CDR3aa: CASSTAGTGSYEQYF
CDR3nt: TGCGCCAGCAGCACCGCCGGGACAGGGTCCTACGAGCAGTACTTC

v_gene: TRBV5-8
j_gene: TRBJ1-5
abundance: .
len: 11
d_gene: .
CDR3aa: CASSFDQPQHF
CDR3nt: TGTGCCAGCAGCTTCGATCAGCCCCAGCATTTT

v_gene: TRBV27
j_gene: TRBJ1-5
abundance: .
len: 14
d_gene: .
CDR3aa: CASSWGRRDQPQHF
CDR3nt: TGTGCCAGCAGTTGGGGACGGAGGGATCAGCCCCAGCATTTT

v_gene: TRBV2
j_gene: TRBJ2-3
abundance: .
len: 14
d_gene: .
CDR3aa: CASSDRGGADTQYF
CDR3nt: TGTGCCAGCAGTGACAGGGGTGGGGCAGATACGCAGTATTTT

v_gene: TRBV28
j_gene: TRBJ1-5
abundance: .
len: 12
d_gene: .
CDR3aa: CASSLNGRPQHF
CDR3nt: TGTGCCAGCAGTTTGAATGGGAGGCCCCAGCATTTT

v_gene: TRBV28
j_gene: TRBJ2-7
abundance: .
len: 15
d_gene: TRBD1
CDR3aa: CASSSQTGMLHEQYF
CDR3nt: TGTGCCAGCAGCTCACAGACAGGGATGCTCCACGAGCAGTACTTC

v_gene: TRBV6-5
j_gene: TRBJ1-5
abundance: few
len: 14
d_gene: .
CDR3aa: CASSLGDSNQPQHF
CDR3nt: TGTGCCAGCAGTTTAGGGGATAGCAATCAGCCCCAGCATTTT